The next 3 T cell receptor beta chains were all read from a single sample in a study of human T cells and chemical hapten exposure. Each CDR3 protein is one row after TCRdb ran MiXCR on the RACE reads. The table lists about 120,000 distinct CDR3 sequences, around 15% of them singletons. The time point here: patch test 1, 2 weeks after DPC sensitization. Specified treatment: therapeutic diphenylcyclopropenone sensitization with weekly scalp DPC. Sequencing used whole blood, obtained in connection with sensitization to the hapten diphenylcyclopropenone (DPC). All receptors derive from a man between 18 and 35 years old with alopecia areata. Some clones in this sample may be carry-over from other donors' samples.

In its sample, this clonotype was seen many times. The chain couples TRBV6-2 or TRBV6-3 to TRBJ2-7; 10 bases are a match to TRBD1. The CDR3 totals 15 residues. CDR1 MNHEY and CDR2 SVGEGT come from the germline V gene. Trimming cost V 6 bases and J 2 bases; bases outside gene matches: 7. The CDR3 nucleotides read TGTGCCAGCAGCTTTTCGGGACAGGGGACCTACGAGCAGTACTTC. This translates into CASSFSGQGTYEQYF.

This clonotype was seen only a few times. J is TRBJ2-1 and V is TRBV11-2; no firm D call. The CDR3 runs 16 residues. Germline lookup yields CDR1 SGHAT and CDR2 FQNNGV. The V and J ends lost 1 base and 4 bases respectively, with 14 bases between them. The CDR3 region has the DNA TGTGCCAGCAGCTTAGTTTTCGGGCCAGAATACAATGAGCAGTTCTTC. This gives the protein CASSLVFGPEYNEQFF.

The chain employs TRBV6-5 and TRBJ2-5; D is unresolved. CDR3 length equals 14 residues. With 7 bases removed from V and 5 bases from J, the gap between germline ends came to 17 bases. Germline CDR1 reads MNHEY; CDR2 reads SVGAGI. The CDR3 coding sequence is TGTGCCAGCACCCCCCGGGTAGCTGGGGAGACCCAGTACTTC. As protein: CASTPRVAGETQYF.